One and the same sample provided the 20 T cell receptor beta chains below, sequenced in a study of blood T cell repertoires in COVID-19 (dated by TCRdb to 2018 to 2020). Library preparation used the immunoSEQ multiplex PCR assay. The table comes from immuneACCESS by way of TCRdb, which keeps in-frame sequences with V and J called. Part of the clones is missing from these tables; in studies checked, under half for an unresolved V gene and the rest for unknown reasons. The sample profile shows roughly 66,000 clones; more than 85% of them were found once. Roughly 13% of the sample comes from the top ten. Material: peripheral blood. The receptors stem from a human donor with active COVID-19. The donor label of this sample is uncertain.

The CDR3 DNA follows: TGCAGTGCTAGTTGGGAGCCGTCCTACGAGCAGTACTTC. The encoded protein is CSASWEPSYEQYF. The chain links TRBV20-1 to TRBJ2-7; D is perhaps TRBD2 (5 bases). There are 13 residues in the CDR3. The V gene lost 3 bases and the J gene lost 1 base, with 10 bases spanning the gap. Germline CDR1 reads DFQATT; CDR2 reads SNEGSKA (reference sequence).

This rearrangement joins TRBV30 to TRBJ2-3, with 7 bases fitting TRBD1. V was pared by 8 bases and J by 3 bases, with 5 bases of the junction left unmatched. Germline CDR1 reads GTSNPN; CDR2 reads SVGIG (reference sequence). The CDR3 spans 12 residues. This CDR3 is CAHRGSTDTQYF. DNA for the CDR3: TGTGCCCACAGGGGAAGTACAGATACGCAGTATTTT.

The rearrangement joins TRBV2 to TRBJ1-4; D not resolved. Germline values: CDR1 SNHLY, CDR2 FYNNEI. This CDR3 is 16 amino acids long. Trimming pared 2 bases from V and 6 bases from J, leaving 16 bases between. CDR3 protein: CASSESAADTYEKLFF. CDR3 bases: TGTGCCAGCAGTGAAAGTGCGGCAGATACCTATGAAAAACTGTTTTTT.

The chain combines TRBV6-1 with TRBJ2-3; 9 bases are a match to TRBD2. The CDR3 is 15 amino acids. The ends lost 7 bases at V and 3 bases at J; junction bases unmatched: 8. The germline V gene has CDR1 MNHNS and CDR2 SASEGT. CDR3 sequence (DNA): TGTGCCAGCACCCCCCCGGGACTAGCAACAGATACGCAGTATTTT. This codes for CASTPPGLATDTQYF.

In this sample, this clone turned up once. V is TRBV5-6 and J is TRBJ2-7; 8 bases fit TRBD1. The CDR3 loop spans 14 amino acids. Germline-derived CDR1 and CDR2 are SGHDT and YYEEEE. The trim removed 4 bases at V and 3 bases at J, leaving 6 bases unmatched. The CDR3, as DNA: TGTGCCAGCAGCCCGGGACAGGTCCTCTACGAGCAGTACTTC. It translates to CASSPGQVLYEQYF.

The chain joins TRBV6-5 to TRBJ1-5; 8 nucleotides line up with TRBD1. CDR1 is MNHEY and CDR2 is SVGAGI in the germline V gene. V shed 4 bases, J shed 6 bases, and the junction held 11 bases outside the gene matches. This CDR3 is 16 amino acids long. CDR3 sequence (DNA): TGTGCCAGCAGTTCCCGAACTACAGGGGGGCTTCAGCCCCAGCATTTT. As protein: CASSSRTTGGLQPQHF.

This chain connects TRBV7-2 to TRBJ2-7; 9 positions agree with TRBD2. The CDR3 runs to 15 residues. Trimming removed 4 bases from V and 2 bases from J; junction bases left unmatched: 6. CDR1 is SGHTA and CDR2 is FQGNSA in the germline V gene. The DNA for the CDR3 is TGTGCCAGCAGCTATCTAGCGGGGCCCACCTACGAGCAGTACTTC. It specifies CASSYLAGPTYEQYF.

This chain uses TRBV5-6 with TRBJ2-1; the match to TRBD2 covers 8 bases. V shed 4 bases, J shed 15 bases, and the junction held 9 bases outside the gene matches. The germline CDR1 and CDR2 sequences are SGHDT and YYEEEE. This CDR3 contains 12 residues. CDR3 region: CASSPSGGLLFF. The CDR3 coding sequence is TGTGCCAGCAGCCCAAGCGGGGGACTACTGTTCTTC. Full variable domain (missing parts from reference TRBV5-6 and TRBJ2-1): DAGVTQSPTHLIKTRGQQVTLRCSPKSGHDTVSWYQQALGQGPQFIFQYYEEEERQRGNFPDRFSGHQFPNYSSELNVNALLLGDSALYLCASSPSGGLLFFGPGTRLTVL.

This clone was seen a few times. This chain connects TRBV29-1 to TRBJ2-7, with 10 bases matching TRBD1. Trimming took 6 bases from V and 2 from J; bases not matched to a gene: 4. Germline CDR1 SQVTM, CDR2 ANQGSEA. This CDR3 has 13 amino acids. This chain's CDR3 is CSVGQGGTYEQYF. The CDR3, as DNA: TGCAGCGTCGGACAGGGGGGAACCTACGAGCAGTACTTC.

The chain combines TRBV28 with TRBJ1-4; a possible D gene is TRBD1 (5 bases). The CDR3 has 15 residues. Germline V gives CDR1 MDHEN, CDR2 SYDVKM. V was pared by 5 bases and J by 10 bases, with 20 bases between. In nucleotides, the CDR3 is TGTGCCAGCAGTGTCTCAGGGATTAACGACGGAAAACTGTTTTTT. As protein: CASSVSGINDGKLFF.

The chain links TRBV27 to TRBJ1-4; D is unresolved. The length of the CDR3 is 14 residues. The germline gives CDR1 MNHEY, CDR2 SMNVEV (reference sequence). V lost 4 bases to trimming and J lost 5 bases, with 11 bases between them. CDR3 DNA sequence: TGTGCCAGCAGTTCCGCGGGGTTGAATGAAAAACTGTTTTTT. It is translated as CASSSAGLNEKLFF.

This clone was picked up a small number of times. The J gene is TRBJ2-7, the V gene TRBV18, with 7 bases fitting TRBD1. The CDR3 loop spans 13 amino acids. CDR1 and CDR2 (germline): KGHSH, LQKENI. The V and J ends lost 4 bases and 4 bases, in that order; junction bases with no gene match: 4. The CDR3 DNA reads as TGTGCCAGCTCACAGACAGGGCTATACGAGCAGTACTTC. It codes for CASSQTGLYEQYF. The whole variable domain, filled in from reference TRBV18 and TRBJ2-7, reads NAGVMQNPRHLVRRRGQEARLRCSPMKGHSHVYWYRQLPEEGLKFMVYLQKENIIDESGMPKERFSAEFPKEGPSILRIQQVVRGDSAAYFCASSQTGLYEQYFGPGTRLTVT.

There are a few counts of this clone. V is TRBV6-5 and J is TRBJ1-1; no clear D gene. Germline CDR1 and CDR2: MNHEY and SVGAGI. V dropped 4 bases and J dropped 4 bases, with 13 bases sitting between them. The CDR3 is made up of 14 amino acids. CDR3 sequence reads: CASSSLRRGTEAFF. For the CDR3, the DNA is TGTGCCAGCAGTTCTCTCAGGCGTGGCACTGAAGCTTTCTTT.

The chain employs TRBV19 and TRBJ2-7; TRBD2 agrees at 9 bases. CDR3 length: 13 residues. In germline, CDR1 is LNHDA, CDR2 SQIVND (reference sequence). J was trimmed by 5 bases and V by 5 bases; bases with no gene match: 4. CDR3: CASSELAGNEQYF. The CDR3 DNA reads TGTGCCAGTAGTGAACTAGCGGGTAACGAGCAGTACTTC.

The gene calls are TRBV9 and TRBJ2-2, with TRBD2 matching over 7 bases. The ends lost 0 bases at V and 1 base at J; junction bases unmatched: 3. There are 16 residues in the CDR3. Germline loops: CDR1 SGDLS, CDR2 YYNGEE. The CDR3 bases are TGTGCCAGCAGCGTAGCATCGGGAGGGAACACCGGGGAGCTGTTTTTT. Translating it yields CASSVASGGNTGELFF.

This sequence joins TRBV7-8 and TRBJ1-2; D is unclear. Germline CDR1 SGHVS, CDR2 FQNEAQ. CDR3 length equals 16 residues. Trimming pared 6 bases from V and 5 bases from J, leaving 22 bases between. For the CDR3, the DNA is TGTGCCAGCAGTCGAGAGGCGCGGGCGTTTAAATATGGCTACACCTTC. Encoded protein: CASSREARAFKYGYTF.

This clone was observed a handful of times. The chain employs TRBV7-5 and TRBJ2-3; the table's D gene call, TRBD2, was not cross checked with the DNA. TRBV7-5 has pseudogene status. The CDR3 runs to 15 residues. In nucleotides, the CDR3 is TGTGTCAGAAGCTTAGCGGCGGGAGGAACAGATACGCAGTATTTT. Translating gives CVRSLAAGGTDTQYF.

The chain carries TRBV6-5 and TRBJ2-7, with no clear D. Between the trimmed V and J ends, which lost 0 bases and 1 base, there was a span of 7 bases. The CDR3 length is 14 residues. Germline CDR1 reads MNHEY; CDR2 reads SVGAGI. The CDR3 sequence: CASSYSARSYEQYF. CDR3 bases: TGTGCCAGCAGTTACTCGGCCAGGTCCTACGAGCAGTACTTC.

The genes are TRBV18 and TRBJ2-7; D gene ambiguous. Germline lookup yields CDR1 KGHSH and CDR2 LQKENI. The CDR3 contains 15 residues. Deletions cut 2 bases from V and 2 bases from J, with 13 bases between. The CDR3 here is CASSPGGEPPYEQYF. The DNA of the CDR3 is TGTGCCAGCTCACCAGGCGGTGAGCCTCCCTACGAGCAGTACTTC.

This chain joins TRBV6-5 and TRBJ1-1; D might be TRBD1 (5 bases). V lost 6 bases and J lost 4, with 18 bases in between. The CDR3 contains 15 residues. Germline lookup yields CDR1 MNHEY and CDR2 SVGAGI. The CDR3 spells CASSRLEYGGTEAFF. In DNA, the CDR3 is TGTGCCAGCAGCCGATTAGAGTACGGGGGCACTGAAGCTTTCTTT.